Sequencing of this T cell receptor beta chain was carried out in a study of T cells in Graves' hyperthyroidism and ophthalmopathy. Study-wide background: Blood from the periphery was taken at initial diagnosis, before any treatment. General study points: Peripheral blood also featured most of the thyroid clonotypes expanded above 0.001.

In germline, CDR1 is SGHRS, CDR2 YFSETQ. The V and J ends lost 4 bases and 5 bases, in that order; junction bases with no gene match: 11. The CDR3 is made up of 16 amino acids. This clonotype has more than one count but fewer than ten. Its antigen is currently unknown. Hyperthyroidism had been newly diagnosed in patients aged 18 to 65, and its duration was under 2 months. Researchers barred patients who had uncontrolled infection, other autoimmune disease, pregnancy or lactation. TCR beta CDR3 regions were amplified from RNA. HTBI primers were the set used in a first-round RT-PCR of the TCR CDR3. MiXCR was run by TCRdb on the multiplex PCR reads, yielding one entry per CDR3 protein. Of a few hundred thousand distinct CDR3 sequences listed, 15% are singletons.

This chain joins TRBV5-1 and TRBJ2-1; 8 bases align to TRBD2. The material sequenced was blood. The sequence derives from a woman under 40 with Graves' hyperthyroidism. The CDR3, as DNA: TGCGCCAGCAGCCCCTACCGGGGGACTAGTGACAATGAGCAGTTCTTC. Translation gives CASSPYRGTSDNEQFF.